The clone carrying this T cell receptor (beta chain) was observed at least ten times. V shed 6 bases and J shed 9 bases, with 12 bases lying between them. Germline loops: CDR1 SGHNT, CDR2 YENEEA. This CDR3 is 12 amino acids long. These data are taken from a study of regulatory T cells in long-lasting Graves disease. According to the study, TCR beta libraries were built with iRepertoire HTBI primers and CDR3-region Arm-PCR. TCRdb re-called the multiplex PCR reads through MiXCR, storing one row per CDR3 protein. Of about 540,000 distinct CDR3 sequences in the sample, roughly 13% are singletons; the top ten hold roughly 10%. Time point defined: newly diagnosed GD, antithyroid drugs for less than 3 months. Preparation of the TCR library used RNA extracted from PBMCs. The same data also went into a second study, on T cells in Graves' hyperthyroidism and ophthalmopathy.

The chain has TRBV11-3 and TRBJ2-1; D may be TRBD1 or TRBD2 (6 bases each). The TCR comes from a man younger than 40 with Graves disease. The sequencing used peripheral blood mononuclear cells (PBMCs), collected at new diagnosis, from a patient treated with antithyroid drugs. The CDR3 DNA sequence: TGTGCCAGCAGTTCGGGGGCTGGTGAGCAGTTCTTC. Translating gives CASSSGAGEQFF.